Below, 16 T cell receptor beta chains from the same sample are listed, as sequenced in a study of blood T cell repertoires in COVID-19. Sequencing used immunoSEQ multiplex PCR; TCRdb keeps in-frame clones, though not all of them. Of approximately 170,000 clones in the sample, approximately 82% were seen once. The sequenced sample was peripheral blood. These receptor sequences come from a man between 65 and 85 years old who had recovered from COVID-19.

The chain is built from TRBV19 and TRBJ2-2; 8 bases agree with TRBD2. V shed 6 bases, J shed 1 base, and the junction held 1 base outside the gene matches. This CDR3 is built from 14 residues. The germline V gene encodes CDR1 LNHDA and CDR2 SQIVND (reference sequence). The DNA of the CDR3 is TGTGCCAGTAGGGGACTAGGGAACACCGGGGAGCTGTTTTTT. Protein: CASRGLGNTGELFF.

The V call is TRBV5-1, the J call TRBJ1-4; a possible D gene is TRBD1 (5 bases). Trimming took 2 bases from V and 8 from J, leaving 13 bases between them. Germline V gene sequence: CDR1 SGHRS, CDR2 YFSETQ. The CDR3 is 14 amino acids. The CDR3: CASSFFQGREKLFF. As DNA, the CDR3 is TGCGCCAGCAGCTTCTTTCAGGGCAGGGAAAAACTGTTTTTT.

The chain has TRBV25-1 and TRBJ2-3; TRBD2 is a possible D gene (5 bases). Per the germline V gene, CDR1 is MGHDK and CDR2 is SYGVNS. Between the trimmed V and J ends, which lost 4 bases and 1 base, there was a span of 6 bases. The CDR3 extends over 13 amino acids. The CDR3 sequence is CASSGRGTDTQYF. Written as DNA, the CDR3 is TGTGCCAGCAGTGGGCGGGGCACAGATACGCAGTATTTT.

This chain joins TRBV5-1 and TRBJ1-5; D gene uncertain. Trimming took 4 bases from V and 5 from J, leaving 16 bases between them. CDR1 and CDR2 from the germline V gene are SGHRS and YFSETQ. This CDR3 has 15 amino acids. The CDR3 sequence is CASSQAGQWDQPQHF. The CDR3, as DNA: TGCGCCAGCAGCCAGGCGGGCCAGTGGGATCAGCCCCAGCATTTT.

The rearrangement links TRBV7-9 to TRBJ2-1; 11 positions agree with TRBD2. The CDR3 is made up of 16 amino acids. Germline V gene data show CDR1 as SEHNR and CDR2 as FQNEAQ (reference sequence). V lost 3 bases, J lost 4 bases, and 5 bases stayed unmatched. CDR3 DNA sequence: TGTGCCAGCAGCTTCGTGGTAGCGGGAGGGTACAATGAGCAGTTCTTC. This encodes CASSFVVAGGYNEQFF.

J is TRBJ2-5 and V is TRBV3-1 (or the pseudogene TRBV3-2); the match to TRBD1 covers 7 bases. The CDR3 totals 16 residues. The germline V gene encodes CDR1 LGHDT and CDR2 YNNKEL (reference sequence). With 2 bases clipped from V and 5 bases from J, the junction kept 11 bases outside the gene matches. The CDR3 DNA reads as TGTGCCAGCAGCCAACCTTACCCGACAGGGCATGAGACCCAGTACTTC. Residues: CASSQPYPTGHETQYF.

The rearrangement uses TRBV28 and TRBJ1-1, with TRBD1 matching over 8 bases. The V segment lost 5 bases and the J segment 0 bases; nucleotides outside the gene matches: 5. This CDR3 region has 15 residues. The germline V gene encodes CDR1 MDHEN and CDR2 SYDVKM. The CDR3 region is CASSAGGILNTEAFF. The CDR3 DNA follows: TGTGCCAGCAGTGCAGGGGGCATATTGAACACTGAAGCTTTCTTT.

The chain carries TRBV6-2 or TRBV6-3 and TRBJ2-3; 7 bases are shared with TRBD2. The CDR3 length is 17 residues. V lost 6 bases, J lost 0 bases, and 12 bases stayed unmatched. Germline V CDR1 and CDR2: MNHEY, SVGEGT. For the CDR3, the DNA is TGTGCCAGCAGCCAACTAGCGTGGGAGGGAAGCACAGATACGCAGTATTTT. This sequence encodes CASSQLAWEGSTDTQYF.

In its sample, this clone was seen a few times. The V call is TRBV7-2, the J call TRBJ1-6; no reliable D call. CDR3 length: 13 residues. Trimming shortened V by 1 base and J by 13 bases, and 11 bases separated the two germline ends. Germline V gene sequence: CDR1 SGHTA, CDR2 FQGNSA. The CDR3: CASSLGSRRPLHF. The DNA for the CDR3 is TGTGCCAGCAGCTTAGGGAGCCGGAGGCCCCTCCACTTT.

This clone was seen only a few times. The rearrangement uses TRBV7-2 and TRBJ1-2; 7 positions agree with TRBD1. The CDR3 is 12 residues long. The V segment lost 5 bases and the J segment 5 bases; nucleotides outside the gene matches: 2. Germline CDR1 reads SGHTA; CDR2 reads FQGNSA. The DNA of the CDR3 is TGTGCCAGCAGCCAACAGGGGTATGGCTACACCTTC. Translating gives CASSQQGYGYTF.

The chain has TRBV27 and TRBJ2-1, with TRBD1 matching over 7 bases. V shed 6 bases and J 7 bases; nucleotides not matched to a gene: 9. The CDR3 has 14 amino acids. Germline loops: CDR1 MNHEY, CDR2 SMNVEV (reference sequence). CDR3 in DNA: TGTGCCAGCAGAAAGCGACAGGGTAGTAATGAGCAGTTCTTC. Its protein is CASRKRQGSNEQFF.

This rearrangement joins TRBV19 to TRBJ2-1; 7 bases match TRBD2. The germline gives CDR1 LNHDA, CDR2 SQIVND (reference sequence). This CDR3 region has 14 residues. V shed 5 bases, J shed 9 bases, and the junction held 10 bases outside the gene matches. CDR3 coding DNA: TGTGCCAGTAGTCCTGCGGCGGGGGACGGTGAGCAGTTCTTC. Translating it yields CASSPAAGDGEQFF.

The J gene is TRBJ2-5, the V gene TRBV6-5, with D tentatively TRBD2 (6 bases). The V gene lost 7 bases and the J gene lost 3 bases, with 18 bases spanning the gap. This CDR3 is built from 15 residues. Looked up from germline, CDR1 is MNHEY and CDR2 is SVGAGI. In DNA form, the CDR3 reads TGTGCCAGCACTAAAGTGGCCGGGGGAAAAGAGACCCAGTACTTC. Translation: CASTKVAGGKETQYF.

The chain employs TRBV10-1 and TRBJ2-1, with 8 bases that match TRBD2. This CDR3 region has 14 residues. CDR1 and CDR2 from the germline V gene are WNHNN and SYGVQD (reference sequence). J lost 3 bases, V lost 2 bases, and 0 bases had no gene match. CDR3 region: CASSETSGYNEQFF. CDR3 DNA: TGCGCCAGCAGTGAGACTAGCGGCTACAATGAGCAGTTCTTC.

The J gene is TRBJ2-7, the V gene TRBV15; D remains ambiguous. This CDR3 is 12 amino acids long. Trimming left V 0 bases short and J 5 bases short, with 5 bases between. Germline V gives CDR1 LNHNV, CDR2 YYDKDF (reference sequence). CDR3 sequence reads: CATSRDQDEQYF. The CDR3, as DNA: TGTGCCACCAGCAGAGATCAGGACGAGCAGTACTTC.

The chain carries TRBV6-5 and TRBJ1-2; 7 bases line up with TRBD1. CDR1 and CDR2 from the germline V gene are MNHEY and SVGAGI. The CDR3 is made up of 13 amino acids. Germline trimming cut 6 bases from V and 4 bases from J; bases unmatched to any gene: 5. CDR3 sequence: CASSKHRGYGYTF. The CDR3 DNA reads TGTGCCAGCAGCAAACACAGGGGCTATGGCTACACCTTC.